These 16 T cell receptor beta chains share one sample of origin, sequenced in a study of lymphopenia after photon versus proton radiotherapy. Generated by immunoSEQ multiplex PCR, the TCRdb table keeps only in-frame clones and is missing some. Here the sample spans about 83,000 clones, more than 70% being singletons. This material consisted of peripheral blood, taken from a patient treated with proton-based radiotherapy. The receptors derive from a man in his sixties with pancreatic cancer.

This rearrangement joins TRBV6-1 to TRBJ1-5, with a possible D match to TRBD1 (5 bases). V was pared by 7 bases and J by 2 bases, with 15 bases between. Germline CDR1 is MNHNS and CDR2 is SASEGT. The CDR3 is 15 residues long. In DNA, the CDR3 is TGTGCCAGCATGAGGGAGGGGATGGGCAATCAGCCCCAGCATTTT. Translating it yields CASMREGMGNQPQHF.

The chain joins TRBV18 to TRBJ1-4; tentatively, D is TRBD1 (6 bases). From germline, CDR1 is KGHSH and CDR2 LQKENI. The CDR3 contains 15 residues. Trimming removed 3 bases at V and 4 bases at J, with 12 bases between. The CDR3 reads CASSPETGFNEKLFF. In DNA form, the CDR3 reads TGTGCCAGCTCACCCGAGACAGGATTTAATGAAAAACTGTTTTTT.

V is TRBV5-5 and J is TRBJ2-1, with a tentative D call TRBD2 (6 bases). Germline lookup yields CDR1 SGHKS and CDR2 YYEKEE (reference sequence). V was shortened by 2 bases and J by 0 bases, with 6 bases between the two germline ends. The CDR3 totals 14 residues. The CDR3 bases are TGTGCCAGCAGCTTCGGGAGCTCCTACAATGAGCAGTTCTTC. Translated: CASSFGSSYNEQFF.

In its sample, this clone was seen a few times. The chain carries TRBV7-2 and TRBJ1-2, with 12 positions matching TRBD1. This CDR3 has 16 amino acids. V lost 1 base and J lost 4; bases outside the gene matches: 4. The germline CDR1 and CDR2 sequences are SGHTA and FQGNSA. In nucleotides, the CDR3 is TGTGCCAGCAGCTTAGGGGACAGGGGGCTCGGCTATGGCTACACCTTC. Its translation: CASSLGDRGLGYGYTF.

The J gene is TRBJ1-1, the V gene TRBV28, with D uncertain. Trimming took off 8 bases at V and 1 base at J, with 8 bases between the two ends. This CDR3 comprises 12 residues. From germline, CDR1 is MDHEN and CDR2 SYDVKM. The DNA for the CDR3 is TGTGCCAGCCTTCGAGGGAACACTGAAGCTTTCTTT. Translation gives CASLRGNTEAFF. The variable domain in full, with the rest retrieved from reference TRBV28 and TRBJ1-1, is DVKVTQSSRYLVKRTGEKVFLECVQDMDHENMFWYRQDPGLGLRLIYFSYDVKMKEKGDIPEGYSVSREKKERFSLILESASTNQTSMYLCASLRGNTEAFFGQGTRLTVV.

The chain has TRBV28 and TRBJ2-1; TRBD2 matches 8 bases. Per the germline V gene, CDR1 is MDHEN and CDR2 is SYDVKM. The V and J ends lost 1 base and 5 bases, in that order; junction bases with no gene match: 7. This CDR3 is built from 16 residues. The CDR3 reads CASSLFIAGINNEQFF. The CDR3 DNA sequence: TGTGCCAGCAGTTTATTTATAGCGGGGATTAACAATGAGCAGTTCTTC.

The CDR3 DNA reads TGTGCCAGCAGCTTGGACCGAATTAACTATGGCTACACCTTC. Translation gives CASSLDRINYGYTF. The gene calls are TRBV5-4 and TRBJ1-2; D gene uncertain. CDR3 size: 14 residues. Germline assignment: CDR1 SGHNT and CDR2 YYREEE (reference sequence). The ends were cut back, 0 bases at V and 1 base at J, with 7 bases in the middle. The full variable domain, in which reference TRBV5-4 and TRBJ1-2 provide the parts outside the CDR3, is ETGVTQSPTHLIKTRGQQVTLRCSSQSGHNTVSWYQQALGQGPQFIFQYYREEENGRGNFPPRFSGLQFPNYSSELNVNALELDDSALYLCASSLDRINYGYTFGSGTRLTVV.

This chain links TRBV11-3 with TRBJ2-2; possibly TRBD1 or TRBD2 for D (6 bases each). CDR1 and CDR2 (germline): SGHNT, YENEEA. The CDR3 contains 12 residues. Trimming stripped 8 bases from V and 8 bases from J, with 12 bases between. Here the CDR3 reads CASRGQGGELFF. CDR3 coding DNA: TGTGCCAGCCGGGGGCAGGGAGGGGAGCTGTTTTTT.

The V call is TRBV30, the J call TRBJ2-7; 9 nucleotides match TRBD1. CDR3 length equals 13 residues. CDR1 and CDR2 (germline): GTSNPN, SVGIG (reference sequence). J lost 2 bases, V lost 5 bases, and 4 bases had no gene match. CDR3 sequence reads: CAWGTGIAYEQYF. The CDR3 region has the DNA TGTGCCTGGGGGACAGGGATCGCCTACGAGCAGTACTTC.

This clone came up once. This chain connects TRBV4-2 to TRBJ1-2; 12 nucleotides agree with TRBD1. Germline V CDR1 and CDR2: LGHNA, YNFKEQ. There are 15 residues in the CDR3. V shed 5 bases and J 6 bases; nucleotides not matched to a gene: 7. Here the CDR3 reads CASSSMGQGADGYTF. The CDR3 bases are TGTGCCAGCAGCAGCATGGGACAGGGGGCCGATGGCTACACCTTC.

This clone has a single count. The CDR3 DNA follows: TGCGCCAGCAGCCAAGAAGTGCGGGGGGTGAACACTGAAGCTTTCTTT. Translation: CASSQEVRGVNTEAFF. The rearrangement links TRBV4-1 to TRBJ1-1, with D perhaps TRBD1 (5 bases). The CDR3 is 16 residues long. Per the germline V gene, CDR1 is MGHRA and CDR2 is YSYEKL. V was shortened by 0 bases and J by 0 bases, with 11 bases between the two germline ends.

This clone has just one count. The chain links TRBV5-4 to TRBJ2-3; 7 bases map to TRBD1. Unmatched junction bases numbered 10, after V lost 0 bases and J lost 6 bases. Germline CDR1 is SGHNT and CDR2 is YYREEE (reference sequence). The CDR3 covers 16 residues. CDR3 in amino acids: CASSLVGLDRRDTQYF. In DNA, the CDR3 is TGTGCCAGCAGCTTGGTTGGATTGGACAGGCGGGATACGCAGTATTTT.

This clone was detected once. The chain recombines TRBV28 with TRBJ1-4; D is ambiguous. The CDR3 loop spans 17 amino acids. In germline, CDR1 is MDHEN, CDR2 SYDVKM. The V end lost 8 bases, the J end lost 0 bases, and 19 bases lay between the germline ends. CDR3 sequence reads: CASFSPVPGSTNEKLFF. CDR3 sequence (DNA): TGTGCCAGCTTTTCCCCTGTCCCGGGATCAACTAATGAAAAACTGTTTTTT.

V is TRBV11-2 and J is TRBJ2-7; 15 bases line up with TRBD2. The germline gives CDR1 SGHAT, CDR2 FQNNGV. The junction had 4 bases not matched to a gene; V was cut back by 5 bases and J by 5 bases. The CDR3 runs 15 residues. In DNA, the CDR3 is TGTGCCAGCAGCGAATGGACTAGCGGGAGGGACGAGCAGTACTTC. Protein: CASSEWTSGRDEQYF.

The chain employs TRBV7-8 and TRBJ2-2; D unresolved. Germline values: CDR1 SGHVS, CDR2 FQNEAQ. The CDR3 runs 14 residues. Trimming removed 3 bases at V and 7 bases at J, with 12 bases between. The CDR3 DNA follows: TGTGCCAGCAGCTTCAGTTTCGCAGGCGGGGAGCTGTTTTTT. Translating it yields CASSFSFAGGELFF.

This clone was detected only a few times. V and J are TRBV6-1 and TRBJ2-1; D is possibly TRBD2 (6 bases). The CDR3 contains 11 residues. Germline V gene data show CDR1 as MNHNS and CDR2 as SASEGT. CDR3 in amino acids: CALSGYNEQFF. The CDR3 bases are TGTGCTCTTAGCGGATACAATGAGCAGTTCTTC.